This T cell receptor beta chain was retrieved from a study of blood T cell repertoires in COVID-19. Across the study: From the United States, Italy and Spain came samples of acute and convalescent COVID-19. In each case, the material was cDNA or gDNA derived from T cells, B-cell-depleted T cells, or PBMCs.

In the authors' workflow: Amplification from reference gene primers served as the basis for estimated nucleated cell counts. TCRdb keeps only in-frame clones here, not all; method: immunoSEQ multiplex PCR. V, J and clone size reflect that table, while D and trimming were determined from the DNA. The sample lists fewer than 300,000 clones; about 89% were seen once. This clone appeared many times. The sequencing input was peripheral blood. This TCR derives from a man in his forties who had recovered from COVID-19.

The chain's CDR3 is CASSDLGGGGGETQYF. The CDR3 DNA reads TGTGCCAGCAGTGATCTCGGCGGCGGTGGAGGAGAGACCCAGTACTTC. V and J are TRBV6-1 and TRBJ2-5; D possibly corresponds to TRBD2 (5 bases). The CDR3 has 16 amino acids. V was clipped by 3 bases and J by 4 bases, with 18 bases between them. Germline CDR1 MNHNS, CDR2 SASEGT.